A selection of T cell receptor beta chains follows, all from one sample in a study of PD-1 blockade in mismatch repair-deficient tumors. TCRdb keeps only in-frame clones here, not all; method: immunoSEQ multiplex PCR. The sample records 80,000 to 100,000 clones, approximately 84% being singletons. Here the sequenced sample was peripheral blood, taken 12 weeks after starting pembrolizumab. The receptors were gathered from an adult with mismatch repair-deficient cancer. The CDR3 runs from the conserved cysteine through the conserved F or W. Fields, in order: D gene, clone size, V gene, J gene, CDR3 protein, CDR3 DNA. A D gene is named only where the DNA matches it firmly. Clone size is given for some rows only: seen once, a few or many times, or a class if the clone is expanded.

D gene: NA
clone size: once
V gene: TRBV27
J gene: TRBJ2-1
CDR3 protein: CASSLEGLDYNEQFF
CDR3 DNA: TGTGCCAGCAGTTTGGAGGGGCTCGATTACAATGAGCAGTTCTTC

D gene: NA
clone size: NA
V gene: TRBV27
J gene: TRBJ1-5
CDR3 protein: CASSKQGNGNQPQHF
CDR3 DNA: TGTGCCAGCAGTAAACAGGGAAATGGCAATCAGCCCCAGCATTTT

D gene: NA
clone size: NA
V gene: TRBV7-3
J gene: TRBJ2-1
CDR3 protein: CASSPLGQNEQFF
CDR3 DNA: TGTGCCAGCAGCCCCCTGGGCCAAAATGAGCAGTTCTTC

D gene: TRBD1
clone size: NA
V gene: TRBV5-6
J gene: TRBJ2-1
CDR3 protein: CASSLGSGGEQFF
CDR3 DNA: TGTGCCAGCAGCTTAGGGTCAGGGGGTGAGCAGTTCTTC

D gene: NA
clone size: NA
V gene: TRBV4-2
J gene: TRBJ2-6
CDR3 protein: CASSQRGESSGANVLTF
CDR3 DNA: TGTGCCAGCAGCCAGAGGGGCGAGAGCTCTGGGGCCAACGTCCTGACTTTC

D gene: NA
clone size: NA
V gene: TRBV30
J gene: TRBJ2-1
CDR3 protein: CAWSEGIASSYNEQFF
CDR3 DNA: TGTGCCTGGAGTGAAGGTATAGCGAGCTCCTACAATGAGCAGTTCTTC

D gene: TRBD2
clone size: NA
V gene: TRBV7-9
J gene: TRBJ2-5
CDR3 protein: CASSRGLAGGETQYF
CDR3 DNA: TGTGCCAGCAGCCGGGGACTAGCGGGAGGAGAGACCCAGTACTTC

D gene: NA
clone size: NA
V gene: TRBV11-2
J gene: TRBJ2-3
CDR3 protein: CASSLGGRRGTDTQYF
CDR3 DNA: TGTGCCAGCAGCTTAGGGGGACGGAGGGGCACAGATACGCAGTATTTT

D gene: TRBD2
clone size: few
V gene: TRBV27
J gene: TRBJ2-1
CDR3 protein: CASVPSLAGWGDEQFF
CDR3 DNA: TGTGCCAGCGTCCCGAGTCTAGCGGGCTGGGGCGATGAGCAGTTCTTC

D gene: TRBD1
clone size: once
V gene: TRBV7-2
J gene: TRBJ2-7
CDR3 protein: CASSPTGSSYEQYF
CDR3 DNA: TGTGCCAGCAGCCCGACAGGGTCCTCCTACGAGCAGTACTTC

D gene: NA
clone size: NA
V gene: TRBV9
J gene: TRBJ2-1
CDR3 protein: CASSVGPYNEQFF
CDR3 DNA: TGTGCCAGCAGCGTAGGCCCCTACAATGAGCAGTTCTTC

D gene: NA
clone size: NA
V gene: TRBV25-1
J gene: TRBJ1-1
CDR3 protein: CASSRRNTEAFF
CDR3 DNA: TGTGCCAGCAGTCGGCGGAACACTGAAGCTTTCTTT

D gene: NA
clone size: few
V gene: TRBV9
J gene: TRBJ2-1
CDR3 protein: CASSPPADNEQFF
CDR3 DNA: TGTGCCAGCAGCCCCCCAGCGGACAATGAGCAGTTCTTC

D gene: TRBD1
clone size: NA
V gene: TRBV5-1
J gene: TRBJ1-1
CDR3 protein: CASSWGDRDTEAFF
CDR3 DNA: TGCGCCAGCAGCTGGGGGGACAGGGACACTGAAGCTTTCTTT

D gene: TRBD1
clone size: NA
V gene: TRBV23-1
J gene: TRBJ1-2
CDR3 protein: CANSTTGKDYGYTF
CDR3 DNA: TGCGCCAACTCAACGACAGGGAAGGACTATGGCTACACCTTC

D gene: NA
clone size: NA
V gene: TRBV18
J gene: TRBJ1-5
CDR3 protein: CASSPTGLQPQHF
CDR3 DNA: TGTGCCAGCTCACCCACAGGGTTGCAGCCCCAGCATTTT

D gene: NA
clone size: NA
V gene: TRBV9
J gene: TRBJ1-2
CDR3 protein: CASSESPGTNYGYTF
CDR3 DNA: TGTGCCAGCAGCGAGTCGCCGGGGACTAACTATGGCTACACCTTC

D gene: TRBD2
clone size: NA
V gene: TRBV11-2
J gene: TRBJ2-7
CDR3 protein: CASSAALGGSREQYF
CDR3 DNA: TGTGCCAGCAGCGCCGCGTTAGGCGGGAGCCGCGAGCAGTACTTC

D gene: TRBD1
clone size: NA
V gene: TRBV9
J gene: TRBJ1-3
CDR3 protein: CASSNRDSSGNTIYF
CDR3 DNA: TGTGCCAGCAGCAACCGGGACAGCTCTGGAAACACCATATATTTT

D gene: NA
clone size: NA
V gene: TRBV25-1
J gene: TRBJ2-1
CDR3 protein: CASSESVYNEQFF
CDR3 DNA: TGTGCCAGCAGTGAATCCGTATACAATGAGCAGTTCTTC

D gene: TRBD1
clone size: NA
V gene: TRBV2
J gene: TRBJ2-7
CDR3 protein: CASSMTGDGYEQYF
CDR3 DNA: TGTGCCAGCAGTATGACAGGGGACGGGTACGAGCAGTACTTC

D gene: NA
clone size: NA
V gene: TRBV7-9
J gene: TRBJ2-2
CDR3 protein: CASRVQGASTGELFF
CDR3 DNA: TGTGCCAGCAGGGTCCAGGGAGCGAGCACCGGGGAGCTGTTTTTT

D gene: NA
clone size: NA
V gene: TRBV6-5
J gene: TRBJ2-5
CDR3 protein: CASSYLSGTQYF
CDR3 DNA: TGTGCCAGCAGTTACCTTAGCGGGACCCAGTACTTC

D gene: TRBD1
clone size: NA
V gene: TRBV6-5
J gene: TRBJ2-2
CDR3 protein: CASSQGQVSGELFF
CDR3 DNA: TGTGCCAGCAGCCAGGGACAGGTTTCCGGGGAGCTGTTTTTT

D gene: NA
clone size: NA
V gene: TRBV6-6
J gene: TRBJ1-2
CDR3 protein: CASSYSPRGGYGYTF
CDR3 DNA: TGTGCCAGCAGTTACTCCCCCCGGGGGGGCTATGGCTACACCTTC

D gene: NA
clone size: few
V gene: TRBV27
J gene: TRBJ2-3
CDR3 protein: CASSGRGTDTQYF
CDR3 DNA: TGTGCCAGCAGTGGACGGGGCACAGATACGCAGTATTTT

D gene: NA
clone size: NA
V gene: TRBV5-4
J gene: TRBJ1-1
CDR3 protein: CASPDLEMNTEAFF
CDR3 DNA: TGTGCCAGCCCCGACCTAGAGATGAACACTGAAGCTTTCTTT

D gene: TRBD1
clone size: NA
V gene: TRBV6-1
J gene: TRBJ1-1
CDR3 protein: CASSVPDRGKVGDTEAFF
CDR3 DNA: TGTGCCAGCAGTGTTCCGGACAGGGGGAAGGTAGGGGACACTGAAGCTTTCTTT

D gene: TRBD1
clone size: NA
V gene: TRBV5-5
J gene: TRBJ1-4
CDR3 protein: CASSLVDRVVEKLFF
CDR3 DNA: TGTGCCAGCAGCTTGGTCGACAGGGTGGTTGAAAAACTGTTTTTT

D gene: NA
clone size: NA
V gene: TRBV4-1
J gene: TRBJ2-5
CDR3 protein: CASSRPQETQYF
CDR3 DNA: TGCGCCAGCAGCCGCCCTCAAGAGACCCAGTACTTC

D gene: TRBD2
clone size: few
V gene: TRBV5-5
J gene: TRBJ2-1
CDR3 protein: CASSSGTSGSLIEQFF
CDR3 DNA: TGTGCCAGCAGCAGCGGGACTAGCGGGAGTCTAATAGAACAGTTCTTC

D gene: TRBD1
clone size: NA
V gene: TRBV6-5
J gene: TRBJ1-5
CDR3 protein: CASSDRDQPQHF
CDR3 DNA: TGTGCCAGCAGTGACAGGGATCAGCCCCAGCATTTT

D gene: NA
clone size: once
V gene: TRBV5-5
J gene: TRBJ2-3
CDR3 protein: CASSLDVTDTQYF
CDR3 DNA: TGTGCCAGCAGCTTGGACGTCACAGATACGCAGTATTTT

D gene: TRBD1
clone size: NA
V gene: TRBV11-2
J gene: TRBJ1-4
CDR3 protein: CASSPTGVDEKLFF
CDR3 DNA: TGTGCCAGCAGCCCGACAGGGGTGGACGAAAAACTGTTTTTT

D gene: NA
clone size: NA
V gene: TRBV27
J gene: TRBJ2-1
CDR3 protein: CASSLSPSRDEQFF
CDR3 DNA: TGTGCCAGCAGTTTATCCCCTAGTCGGGATGAGCAGTTCTTC

D gene: NA
clone size: NA
V gene: TRBV18
J gene: TRBJ2-3
CDR3 protein: CASSPISTRSSDTQYF
CDR3 DNA: TGTGCCAGCTCACCTATCTCGACTAGAAGTTCAGATACGCAGTATTTT

D gene: NA
clone size: NA
V gene: TRBV19
J gene: TRBJ2-1
CDR3 protein: CASSSPGVNEQFF
CDR3 DNA: TGTGCCAGTAGTTCCCCAGGGGTCAATGAGCAGTTCTTC

D gene: NA
clone size: NA
V gene: TRBV5-1
J gene: TRBJ1-4
CDR3 protein: CASWEGAGVEKLFF
CDR3 DNA: TGCGCCAGCTGGGAAGGGGCAGGGGTTGAAAAACTGTTTTTT

D gene: NA
clone size: NA
V gene: TRBV19
J gene: TRBJ2-1
CDR3 protein: CASSVQDYNEQFF
CDR3 DNA: TGTGCCAGTAGTGTACAGGATTACAATGAGCAGTTCTTC

D gene: NA
clone size: NA
V gene: TRBV7-9
J gene: TRBJ1-1
CDR3 protein: CASSNYRALKMNTEAFF
CDR3 DNA: TGTGCCAGCAGCAATTACAGGGCTTTGAAAATGAACACTGAAGCTTTCTTT

D gene: NA
clone size: few
V gene: TRBV18
J gene: TRBJ2-1
CDR3 protein: CASSPSDNRASYNEQFF
CDR3 DNA: TGTGCCAGCTCACCTTCAGATAACAGAGCATCCTACAATGAGCAGTTCTTC

D gene: NA
clone size: NA
V gene: TRBV27
J gene: TRBJ2-1
CDR3 protein: CASSLKPYNEQFF
CDR3 DNA: TGTGCCAGCAGTTTAAAACCCTACAATGAGCAGTTCTTC

D gene: TRBD2
clone size: NA
V gene: TRBV4-2
J gene: TRBJ2-7
CDR3 protein: CASSQPGLAGGGSSGQYF
CDR3 DNA: TGTGCCAGCAGCCAGCCGGGACTAGCGGGGGGAGGATCTTCGGGGCAGTACTTC

D gene: NA
clone size: NA
V gene: TRBV10-3
J gene: TRBJ2-6
CDR3 protein: CAITPDLISGANVLTF
CDR3 DNA: TGTGCCATCACCCCAGACCTGATCTCTGGGGCCAACGTCCTGACTTTC

D gene: TRBD1
clone size: NA
V gene: TRBV30
J gene: TRBJ1-4
CDR3 protein: CAWTRTGEHEKLFF
CDR3 DNA: TGTGCCTGGACCCGCACAGGGGAACATGAAAAACTGTTTTTT

D gene: NA
clone size: NA
V gene: TRBV6-5
J gene: TRBJ1-1
CDR3 protein: CASRRSPANTEAFF
CDR3 DNA: TGTGCCAGCAGAAGGTCACCCGCGAACACTGAAGCTTTCTTT

D gene: NA
clone size: NA
V gene: TRBV20-1
J gene: TRBJ2-7
CDR3 protein: CSLSGEDEQYF
CDR3 DNA: TGCAGCCTCAGCGGAGAGGACGAGCAGTACTTC

D gene: NA
clone size: NA
V gene: TRBV5-1
J gene: TRBJ1-1
CDR3 protein: CASSLGRGMGTEAFF
CDR3 DNA: TGCGCCAGCAGCTTGGGACGGGGGATGGGCACTGAAGCTTTCTTT

D gene: TRBD2
clone size: few
V gene: TRBV7-9
J gene: TRBJ2-3
CDR3 protein: CATGTSGNTDTQYF
CDR3 DNA: TGTGCCACCGGGACTAGCGGGAACACAGATACGCAGTATTTT

D gene: NA
clone size: once
V gene: TRBV18
J gene: TRBJ1-3
CDR3 protein: CASSPSRDRSGNTIYF
CDR3 DNA: TGTGCCAGCTCACCATCTAGGGACCGCTCTGGAAACACCATATATTTT

D gene: NA
clone size: NA
V gene: TRBV5-1
J gene: TRBJ2-7
CDR3 protein: CASSLVDQGFDEQYF
CDR3 DNA: TGCGCCAGCAGCTTGGTCGACCAGGGTTTCGACGAGCAGTACTTC

D gene: NA
clone size: NA
V gene: TRBV15
J gene: TRBJ2-1
CDR3 protein: CATSRDQDSRYNEQFF
CDR3 DNA: TGTGCCACCAGCAGAGACCAGGACAGTAGATACAATGAGCAGTTCTTC

D gene: NA
clone size: NA
V gene: TRBV27
J gene: TRBJ2-3
CDR3 protein: CASSFEPMTDTQYF
CDR3 DNA: TGTGCCAGCAGTTTCGAGCCAATGACAGATACGCAGTATTTT

D gene: NA
clone size: NA
V gene: TRBV13
J gene: TRBJ2-1
CDR3 protein: CASSLGQGGLYNEQFF
CDR3 DNA: TGTGCCAGCAGCTTAGGACAGGGAGGGCTCTACAATGAGCAGTTCTTC